A single sample is the source of the 6 T cell receptor beta chains below, sequenced in a study of T-cell memory formation after mild COVID-19. TCRdb reprocessed the 5' RACE reads with MiXCR, giving one entry per CDR3 protein. The data contain just over 350,000 distinct CDR3 sequences, around 15% of them singletons. The source material was PBMCs or a T cell subset sorted from them (not recorded which). These receptor sequences come from a young man who had mild COVID-19 (a few samples of this study predate the infection). Cell type and time point are not known.

The genes are TRBV11-2 and TRBJ1-1, with D hard to call. Germline CDR1 is SGHAT and CDR2 is FQNNGV. The V and J ends lost 0 bases and 1 base respectively, with 9 bases between them. The CDR3 is made up of 15 amino acids. DNA for the CDR3: TGTGCCAGCAGCTTAGAGGGCTTGGCGAACACTGAAGCTTTCTTT. Amino acid sequence: CASSLEGLANTEAFF.

CDR3 DNA: TGTGCCAGCAGTTCGGAGCGGGGGGCCTTCCTTAACACAGATACGCAGTATTTT. Residues: CASSSERGAFLNTDTQYF. The chain joins TRBV27 to TRBJ2-3; TRBD2 aligns across 9 bases. This CDR3 is 18 amino acids long. Germline CDR1 and CDR2: MNHEY and SMNVEV (reference sequence). The V gene end was trimmed by 4 bases and the J gene end by 2 bases; junction bases not matched to a gene: 13.

The V gene is TRBV5-1, the J gene TRBJ2-3, with 16 bases matching TRBD2. The germline V gene has CDR1 SGHRS and CDR2 YFSETQ. This CDR3 has 18 residues. With 4 bases clipped from V and 2 bases from J, the junction kept 7 bases outside the gene matches. The CDR3 loop reads CASSQMGLAGGITDTQYF. For the CDR3, the DNA is TGCGCCAGCAGCCAGATGGGACTAGCGGGGGGGATCACAGATACGCAGTATTTT.

This clonotype was seen many times. The chain couples TRBV7-2 to TRBJ1-5; the D gene is possibly TRBD1 (6 bases). The CDR3 is made up of 13 amino acids. Germline V gene data show CDR1 as SGHTA and CDR2 as FQGNSA. V lost 5 bases, J lost 11 bases, and 16 bases lay in between. CDR3 bases: TGTGCCAGCAGCGTAAGGGGGGATCAAGCCCAGCATTTT. Protein product: CASSVRGDQAQHF.

The chain couples TRBV6-5 to TRBJ2-7, with D perhaps TRBD2 (5 bases). The CDR3 has 12 residues. The V and J ends lost 8 bases and 7 bases respectively, with 15 bases between them. CDR1 and CDR2 from the germline V gene are MNHEY and SVGAGI. CDR3 region: CASPMVGGEQYV. As DNA, the CDR3 is TGTGCCAGCCCTATGGTGGGCGGGGAGCAGTACGTC.

This chain connects TRBV4-3 to TRBJ2-2; D is undetermined. Looked up from germline, CDR1 is LGHNA and CDR2 is YSLEER. The CDR3 has 18 residues. V dropped 0 bases and J dropped 6 bases, with 20 bases sitting between them. CDR3 sequence reads: CASSQEQVQGLSSGELFF. CDR3 DNA sequence: TGCGCCAGCAGCCAAGAACAAGTGCAAGGGCTGAGTTCCGGGGAGCTGTTTTTT.